This T cell receptor (beta chain) stems from a study of T cells in Graves' hyperthyroidism and ophthalmopathy. Points from the study as a whole: Researchers found most expanded thyroid clonotypes above 0.001 in blood as well.

The CDR3 spans 14 residues. V shed 8 bases, J shed 1 base, and the junction held 7 bases outside the gene matches. The germline CDR1 and CDR2 sequences are SNHLY and FYNNEI. The investigators amplified TCR beta CDR3 regions from RNA transcripts. First-round RT-PCR of the TCR CDR3 relied on the HTBI primer set. TCRdb itself ran the multiplex PCR reads through MiXCR, one entry per CDR3 protein. The table includes about 200,000 distinct CDR3 sequences, roughly 15% detected once. This clonotype was recorded at least ten times. Its antigen is currently unknown. Out of over 7.5 ml of fresh peripheral blood came the PBMCs.

Specimen: blood. The sequence was collected from a man aged 50-60 years with Graves' hyperthyroidism. The chain uses TRBV2 and TRBJ2-7, with 8 nucleotides matching TRBD1. CDR3 residues: CASVRQGLSYEQYF. CDR3 DNA: TGTGCCAGCGTACGACAGGGGTTATCCTACGAGCAGTACTTC.